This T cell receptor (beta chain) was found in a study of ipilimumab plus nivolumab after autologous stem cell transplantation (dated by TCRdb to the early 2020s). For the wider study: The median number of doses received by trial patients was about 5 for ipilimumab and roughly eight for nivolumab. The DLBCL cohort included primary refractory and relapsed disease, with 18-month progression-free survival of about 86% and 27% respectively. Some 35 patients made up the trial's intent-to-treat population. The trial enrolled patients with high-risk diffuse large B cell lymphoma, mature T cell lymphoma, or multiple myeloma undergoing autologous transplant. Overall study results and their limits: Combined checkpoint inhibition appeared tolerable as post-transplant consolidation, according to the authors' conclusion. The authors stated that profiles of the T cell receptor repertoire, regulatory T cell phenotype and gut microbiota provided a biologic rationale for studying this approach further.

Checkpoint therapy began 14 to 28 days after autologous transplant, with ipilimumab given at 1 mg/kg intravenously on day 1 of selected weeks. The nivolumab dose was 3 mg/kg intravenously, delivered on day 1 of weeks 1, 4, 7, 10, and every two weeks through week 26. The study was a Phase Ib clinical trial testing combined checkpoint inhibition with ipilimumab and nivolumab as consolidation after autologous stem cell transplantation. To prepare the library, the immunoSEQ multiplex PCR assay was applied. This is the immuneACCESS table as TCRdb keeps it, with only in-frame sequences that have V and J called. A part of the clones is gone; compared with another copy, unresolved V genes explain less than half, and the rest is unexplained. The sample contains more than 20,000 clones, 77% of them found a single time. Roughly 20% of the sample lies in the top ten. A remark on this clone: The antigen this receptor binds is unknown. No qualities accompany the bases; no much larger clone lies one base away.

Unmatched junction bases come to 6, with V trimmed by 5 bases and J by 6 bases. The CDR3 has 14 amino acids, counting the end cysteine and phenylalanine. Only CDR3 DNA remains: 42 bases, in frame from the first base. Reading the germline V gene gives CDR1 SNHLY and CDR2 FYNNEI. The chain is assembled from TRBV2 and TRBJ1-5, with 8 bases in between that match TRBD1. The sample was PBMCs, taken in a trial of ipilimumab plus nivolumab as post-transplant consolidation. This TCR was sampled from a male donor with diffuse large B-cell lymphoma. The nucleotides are TGTGCCAGCAGTCCCGGGACAGGCCCTCAGCCCCAGCATTTT. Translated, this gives CASSPGTGPQPQHF.